The present TCR beta chain was sequenced within a study of human T cells and chemical hapten exposure. Across the study: TCR yields differed between samples (mainly from small differences in pooled library volume).

This clonotype has only a few counts. Documented time point: patch test 1, 2 weeks after DPC sensitization. Documented treatment: therapeutic diphenylcyclopropenone sensitization with weekly scalp DPC. The study extracted total RNA from unfractionated whole blood. TCRdb reanalysed the RACE reads using MiXCR and keeps one entry per CDR3 protein. The table lists just under 350,000 distinct CDR3 sequences, 6% to 8.5% of them singletons, with 8.4% in the top ten. The source of this sequence is a woman in her late teens or twenties with alopecia areata. Some clones in this sample may be carry-over from other donors' samples. The sample consisted of whole blood, taken in connection with sensitization to the hapten diphenylcyclopropenone (DPC).

Here the CDR3 DNA reads TGTGCCAGCAGCTTTGGAGGGTCTCAGACTGAAGCTTTCTTT. It yields the protein CASSFGGSQTEAFF. The rearrangement links TRBV7-9 to TRBJ1-1; D is uncertain. V was shortened by 3 bases and J by 5 bases, with 13 bases between the two germline ends. CDR1 is SEHNR, CDR2 FQNEAQ, per germline (reference sequence). The CDR3 length is 14 residues.